This T cell receptor (beta chain) was observed in a study of blood T cell repertoires in COVID-19. Study-level information: There were acute and convalescent COVID-19 samples, and they came from the United States, Italy and Spain. T cells, B-cell-depleted T cells, or PBMCs supplied cDNA or gDNA.

In the original workflow: Scientists estimated how many nucleated cells there were by amplifying reference gene primers. The repertoire was sequenced with immunoSEQ multiplex PCR; TCRdb's copy has only in-frame clones and lacks some. Clone size and V and J calls were adopted from that table, with D and trimming inferred from the DNA. The data contain some 290,000 clones, about nine tenths of them seen just once; the ten biggest clones take up approximately 10%. Germline V gene data show CDR1 as SNHLY and CDR2 as FYNNEI. V lost 8 bases and J lost 1, with 12 bases in between. This CDR3 is built from 15 residues. The Seattle patients joined while their infection was active and were tracked longitudinally afterward.

The TCR sequence derives from a woman aged 30 to 39 with COVID-19, enrolled during active disease. The source material was peripheral blood. This chain connects TRBV2 to TRBJ2-6; TRBD1 is a possible D gene (6 bases). The CDR3 coding sequence is TGTGCCAGCTCCGGACAGCAATCTGGGGCCAACGTCCTGACTTTC. Amino acids: CASSGQQSGANVLTF.